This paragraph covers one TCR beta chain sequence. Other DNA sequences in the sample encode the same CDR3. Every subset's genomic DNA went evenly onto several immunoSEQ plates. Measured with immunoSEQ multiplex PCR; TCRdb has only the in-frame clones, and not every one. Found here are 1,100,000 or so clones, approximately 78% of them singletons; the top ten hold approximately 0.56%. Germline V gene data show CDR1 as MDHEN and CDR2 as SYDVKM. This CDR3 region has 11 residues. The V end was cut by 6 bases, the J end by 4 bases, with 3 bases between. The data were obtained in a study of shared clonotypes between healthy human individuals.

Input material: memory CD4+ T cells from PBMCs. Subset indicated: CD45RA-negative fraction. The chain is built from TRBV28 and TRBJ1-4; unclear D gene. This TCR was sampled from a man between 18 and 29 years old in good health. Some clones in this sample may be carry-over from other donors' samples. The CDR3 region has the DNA TGTGCCAGCAGCCGTAATGAAAAACTGTTTTTT. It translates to CASSRNEKLFF.